This T cell receptor beta chain was identified during a study of vaccination effects on CD4 cells after COVID-19. Study-level background: Some 2 million PBMC were placed in each well, which was supplemented with approximately 9.7 IU/ml IL-2 and roughly 10 ug/ml peptides.

The authors isolated CD4+ T cells after around 11 days of culture. Turning to this clone: What it recognizes is unknown.

Findings of the study overall: After vaccination of healthy people, only 1 of 255 vaccine-induced clones cross-reacted with common cold coronaviruses.

The data were produced by immunoSEQ multiplex PCR, yet TCRdb's version contains in-frame clones alone and is incomplete. In the table there are around 35,000 clones, about four fifths of which are singletons. The CDR3 consists of 13 residues. V lost 0 bases and J 9 bases, leaving 9 bases between the germline ends. In germline, CDR1 is KGHSH, CDR2 LQKENI. The input for sequencing was CD4+ T cells from PBMCs cultured without peptide, taken before COVID-19 vaccination. The TCR was taken from a human donor who received a COVID-19 vaccine. This rearrangement joins TRBV18 to TRBJ2-1, with no clear D. The DNA of the CDR3 is TGTGCCAGCTCACCACCAGCCGGTTTTGAGCAGTTCTTC. As protein: CASSPPAGFEQFF.